This T cell receptor (beta chain) was identified in a study of TIL therapy for anti-PD-1-resistant metastatic lung cancer. Study background: Patients then received nivolumab; progressors got lymphodepletion, TIL and IL-2. Four tumors were EGFR-mutant and two were ALK-rearranged.

This was the immunoSEQ v3 assay. Libraries were prepared by immunoSEQ multiplex PCR; TCRdb keeps only in-frame clonotypes and omits some of them. Among about 60,000 clones, 55% to 75% were seen once, and the ten largest hold roughly 6.6%. Specified time point: pre-treatment sample, taken before nivolumab and TIL therapy. CDR3 length equals 14 residues. Germline V gene lookup returns CDR1 SGHRS and CDR2 YFSETQ. V gave up 0 bases and J gave up 1 base, with 5 bases separating them. This receptor was identified in a person between 25 and 79 years old with non-small cell lung cancer. Specimen: blood, collected at baseline. V gene TRBV5-1 combines with J gene TRBJ1-5, with D unclear. CDR3 nucleotide sequence: TGCGCCAGCAGCTTGGTTCCGAGCAATCAGCCCCAGCATTTT. Its protein product is CASSLVPSNQPQHF.